This entry lists 16 T cell receptor beta chains sequenced from one sample in a study of blood T cell repertoires in COVID-19. Here immunoSEQ multiplex PCR was the method, and the copy in TCRdb shows in-frame clones only, minus some. This sample has approximately 35,000 clones, with about 90% found just once. Sample: peripheral blood. Receptors originate from a human donor with active COVID-19. The donor label of this sample is uncertain.

This chain uses TRBV19 with TRBJ2-5, with TRBD2 matching 14 bases. Per germline, CDR1 LNHDA and CDR2 SQIVND (reference sequence). Trimming at V came to 5 bases and at J to 3 bases, leaving 5 bases not matched to a gene. The CDR3 is 16 residues long. In DNA, the CDR3 is TGTGCCAGTAGTTCGCGGACTAGCGGGAGGAAAGAGACCCAGTACTTC. It yields the protein CASSSRTSGRKETQYF.

The rearrangement joins TRBV19 to TRBJ1-2; D is ambiguous. This CDR3 has 15 amino acids. V dropped 3 bases and J dropped 0 bases, with 11 bases sitting between them. Germline-derived CDR1 and CDR2 are LNHDA and SQIVND (reference sequence). CDR3 in amino acids: CASSIPGEANYGYTF. As DNA, the CDR3 is TGTGCCAGTAGTATCCCTGGGGAGGCTAACTATGGCTACACCTTC.

V and J are TRBV5-6 and TRBJ2-7; 9 positions agree with TRBD1. Germline lookup yields CDR1 SGHDT and CDR2 YYEEEE. J was trimmed by 5 bases and V by 0 bases; bases with no gene match: 3. The CDR3 contains 14 residues. The CDR3 region has the DNA TGTGCCAGCAGCTTGGTACAGGGGGCTAACGAGCAGTACTTC. This translates into CASSLVQGANEQYF. Full variable domain (missing parts from reference TRBV5-6 and TRBJ2-7): DAGVTQSPTHLIKTRGQQVTLRCSPKSGHDTVSWYQQALGQGPQFIFQYYEEEERQRGNFPDRFSGHQFPNYSSELNVNALLLGDSALYLCASSLVQGANEQYFGPGTRLTVT.

The rearrangement links TRBV7-9 to TRBJ2-2; 8 nucleotides match TRBD2. The ends lost 5 bases at V and 3 bases at J; junction bases unmatched: 17. The CDR3 is made up of 19 amino acids. The V gene's germline CDR1 is SEHNR and CDR2 FQNEAQ (reference sequence). Here the CDR3 reads CASSNELGLGLGYTGELFF. The DNA for the CDR3 is TGTGCCAGCAGCAATGAGTTAGGGTTGGGACTAGGCTACACCGGGGAGCTGTTTTTT.

A few counts support this clone. The chain recombines TRBV5-6 with TRBJ2-3; D remains ambiguous. Germline CDR1 reads SGHDT; CDR2 reads YYEEEE. CDR3 length: 12 amino acids. V was pared by 2 bases and J by 6 bases, with 7 bases between. In DNA form, the CDR3 reads TGTGCCAGCAGCTTAGAAGAGGATACGCAGTATTTT. This gives the protein CASSLEEDTQYF.

The chain combines TRBV9 with TRBJ2-5; 10 positions agree with TRBD2. The CDR3 is 17 amino acids. Germline CDR1 reads SGDLS; CDR2 reads YYNGEE. V lost 0 bases to trimming and J lost 1 base; unmatched junction nucleotides: 6. The DNA for the CDR3 is TGTGCCAGCAGCGTAGATCTAGCGGGGGACTTCCAAGAGACCCAGTACTTC. It yields the protein CASSVDLAGDFQETQYF.

This chain joins TRBV4-1 and TRBJ1-3; 11 bases are a match to TRBD1. The CDR3 has 15 amino acids. Germline lookup yields CDR1 MGHRA and CDR2 YSYEKL. With V trimmed by 0 bases and J by 8 bases, 3 bases remained unmatched. CDR3: CASSQEGTGGHTIYF. The CDR3 DNA reads as TGCGCCAGCAGCCAAGAGGGGACAGGGGGGCACACCATATATTTT.

This chain links TRBV30 with TRBJ1-1, with D perhaps TRBD1 (6 bases). The V and J ends lost 4 bases and 0 bases respectively, with 15 bases between them. The germline CDR1 and CDR2 sequences are GTSNPN and SVGIG (reference sequence). CDR3 length: 15 amino acids. Here the CDR3 reads CAWMMGGTLNTEAFF. For the CDR3, the DNA is TGTGCCTGGATGATGGGGGGGACATTGAACACTGAAGCTTTCTTT. The complete variable domain, with remaining parts taken from reference TRBV30 and TRBJ1-1, reads SQTIHQWPATLVQPVGSPLSLECTVEGTSNPNLYWYRQAAGRGLQLLFYSVGIGQISSEVPQNLSASRPQDRQFILSSKKLLLSDSGFYLCAWMMGGTLNTEAFFGQGTRLTVV.

The genes are TRBV5-6 and TRBJ2-7, with 7 bases matching TRBD1. V was clipped by 7 bases and J by 7 bases; unmatched bases: 14. CDR1 is SGHDT, CDR2 YYEEEE, per germline. The CDR3 is 14 amino acids. The CDR3 DNA reads TGTGCCAGCTCCAATCCGACAGGGACCGGGGAGCAGTACTTC. Its protein is CASSNPTGTGEQYF.

The chain employs TRBV18 and TRBJ1-3; no definite D call. This CDR3 contains 15 residues. Per the germline V gene, CDR1 is KGHSH and CDR2 is LQKENI. With 2 bases removed from V and 2 bases from J, the gap between germline ends came to 10 bases. The CDR3 here is CASSPIEPTGNTIYF. The DNA for the CDR3 is TGTGCCAGCTCACCAATAGAGCCGACTGGAAACACCATATATTTT.

As regards this clone: A read error may account for a junction end that differs from germline. J is TRBJ2-3 and V is TRBV6-5, with D maybe TRBD2 (6 bases). The CDR3 length is 12 residues. Per germline, CDR1 MNHEY and CDR2 SVGAGI. The CDR3 region is CASSPTAGKWHF. The CDR3 coding sequence is TGTGCCAGCAGTCCGACGGCGGGAAAGTGGCATTTT.

The gene calls are TRBV9 and TRBJ2-2; 9 positions match TRBD2. Germline V CDR1 and CDR2: SGDLS, YYNGEE. The CDR3 loop spans 16 amino acids. The V gene end was trimmed by 0 bases and the J gene end by 7 bases; junction bases not matched to a gene: 7. The chain's CDR3 is CASSVGASGADGELFF. The CDR3 nucleotides read TGTGCCAGCAGCGTAGGAGCTAGCGGGGCGGACGGGGAGCTGTTTTTT.

The V gene is TRBV29-1, the J gene TRBJ1-1; TRBD1 agrees at 11 bases. This CDR3 region has 16 residues. V shed 5 bases and J 4 bases; nucleotides not matched to a gene: 12. Germline lookup yields CDR1 SQVTM and CDR2 ANQGSEA. DNA of the CDR3: TGCAGCGTTCGACCTCAGGGACAGGGGGTGCGCACTGAAGCTTTCTTT. Translated, it gives CSVRPQGQGVRTEAFF.

The J gene is TRBJ1-1, the V gene TRBV19; no firm D call. The length of the CDR3 is 13 residues. CDR1 LNHDA and CDR2 SQIVND come from the germline V gene (reference sequence). Trimming took 3 bases from V and 1 from J, leaving 6 bases between them. The CDR3 coding sequence is TGTGCCAGTAGTATGACACGGAACACTGAAGCTTTCTTT. Amino acids: CASSMTRNTEAFF.

This clone was detected a few times. The gene calls are TRBV23-1 and TRBJ2-7; 7 bases are a match to TRBD1. TRBV23-1 is known as an ORF, though its function is uncertain. The V gene end was trimmed by 0 bases and the J gene end by 0 bases; junction bases not matched to a gene: 2. This CDR3 is 15 amino acids long. This CDR3 is CASSQSRGHSYEQYF. In DNA, the CDR3 is TGCGCCAGCAGTCAATCTAGGGGGCACTCCTACGAGCAGTACTTC.

The chain is built from TRBV11-2 and TRBJ2-5; possible D gene TRBD2, 6 bases. The CDR3 contains 15 residues. The V end was cut by 2 bases, the J end by 5 bases, with 15 bases between. Germline lookup yields CDR1 SGHAT and CDR2 FQNNGV. In nucleotides, the CDR3 is TGTGCCAGCAGCTTATTATTGCGGGGCGGGGAGACCCAGTACTTC. Translation gives CASSLLLRGGETQYF.